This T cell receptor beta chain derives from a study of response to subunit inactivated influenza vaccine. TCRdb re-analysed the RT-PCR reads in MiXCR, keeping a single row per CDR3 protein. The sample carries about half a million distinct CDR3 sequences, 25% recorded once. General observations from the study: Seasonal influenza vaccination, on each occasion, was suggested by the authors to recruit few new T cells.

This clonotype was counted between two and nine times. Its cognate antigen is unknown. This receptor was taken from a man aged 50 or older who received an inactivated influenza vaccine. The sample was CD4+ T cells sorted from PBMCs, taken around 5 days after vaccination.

CDR3 residues: CSVEGGVHVQRTQYF. CDR3 in DNA: TGCAGCGTTGAGGGCGGGGTGCACGTTCAACGGACCCAGTACTTC. This sequence joins TRBV29-1 and TRBJ2-5, with a tentative D call TRBD2 (6 bases). Deletions cut 3 bases from V and 7 bases from J, with 21 bases between. This CDR3 is built from 15 residues. Germline V gives CDR1 SQVTM, CDR2 ANQGSEA.